This T cell receptor (beta chain) was sequenced during a study of cytomegalovirus exposure and HLA in healthy donors. Across the study: Early released data had roughly 81 million unique TCRs, all coming from HLA-typed donors. Study outcomes and limitations: The study put 150 or so TCR beta chains on its list as cytomegalovirus-associated. At a 0.05 false discovery rate, a later analysis found 15,000 to 20,000 TCR beta sequences to be associated with HLA alleles.

The CDR3 has 17 residues. In germline, CDR1 is GTSNPN, CDR2 SVGIG (reference sequence). V was shortened by 6 bases and J by 0 bases, with 23 bases between the two germline ends. Each donor was healthy, and each was a bone marrow donor. Remarks on this clone: Its specificity is not known.

The study ran its PCR with 60 Vbeta and 13 Jbeta primers. Profiled with immunoSEQ multiplex PCR; TCRdb holds only in-frame clones, not every one. Of about 200,000 clones in the sample, 82% were seen once. This clonotype was sampled from a boy between 2 and 10 years old in good health and CMV-seronegative. The sample comprised PBMCs. The chain is built from TRBV30 and TRBJ1-1; D gene uncertain. The CDR3 protein is CACYIAALVGMNTEAFF. CDR3 nucleotides: TGTGCCTGTTATATAGCGGCTCTTGTAGGAATGAACACTGAAGCTTTCTTT.